The 29 T cell receptor beta chains below come from one sample, sequenced in a study of OX40 agonist ivuxolimab in advanced cancers. The data were produced by immunoSEQ multiplex PCR, yet TCRdb's version contains in-frame clones alone and is incomplete. The data contain about 36,000 clones, about 77% of them seen just once; the ten biggest clones take up roughly a fifth. The specimen was CD4+ or CD8+ T cells sorted from blood, collected in a trial of the OX40 agonist ivuxolimab. These receptors all come from an adult with an advanced solid tumor such as melanoma, head and neck, liver or kidney cancer.

The chain joins TRBV6-1 to TRBJ2-5, with D possibly being TRBD2 (6 bases). Trimming took 6 bases from V and 2 from J, leaving 16 bases between them. This CDR3 is 15 amino acids long. CDR1 and CDR2 (germline): MNHNS, SASEGT. CDR3 protein: CASRLDGGRQETQYF. CDR3 DNA sequence: TGTGCCAGCAGACTGGACGGAGGGCGGCAAGAGACCCAGTACTTC.

The rearrangement uses TRBV28 and TRBJ2-7; D is perhaps TRBD2 (6 bases). V lost 1 base and J 5 bases, leaving 12 bases between the germline ends. This CDR3 is 14 amino acids long. Germline CDR1 MDHEN, CDR2 SYDVKM. Here the CDR3 reads CASSLSWGVNEQYF. The CDR3 region has the DNA TGTGCCAGCAGTTTATCTTGGGGGGTTAACGAGCAGTACTTC.

The chain uses TRBV12-5 and TRBJ2-2, with TRBD1 matching 11 bases. Looked up from germline, CDR1 is LGHNT and CDR2 is FRNRAP. This CDR3 spans 16 amino acids. With V trimmed by 1 base and J by 5 bases, 3 bases remained unmatched. Written as DNA, the CDR3 is TGTGCTAGTGGTTTGGCCGGGACAGGGGGAACCGGGGAGCTGTTTTTT. Its translation is CASGLAGTGGTGELFF.

There are a few counts of this clone. The rearrangement links TRBV7-2 to TRBJ1-1, with 7 bases lining up with TRBD1. CDR3 length: 13 amino acids. V was pared by 5 bases and J by 4 bases, with 4 bases of the junction left unmatched. Germline V gene lookup returns CDR1 SGHTA and CDR2 FQGNSA. Written as DNA, the CDR3 is TGTGCCAGCAGCCCACCAGGGGGCACTGAAGCTTTCTTT. Protein product: CASSPPGGTEAFF.

The chain combines TRBV29-1 with TRBJ2-3, with 11 bases fitting TRBD2. The J segment lost 2 bases and the V segment lost 3 bases, leaving 7 bases of the junction unmatched. This CDR3 has 16 amino acids. Germline assignment: CDR1 SQVTM and CDR2 ANQGSEA. CDR3 DNA: TGCAGCGTTGATTCGGGACTAGCGGAACCCACAGATACGCAGTATTTT. It specifies CSVDSGLAEPTDTQYF.

The J gene is TRBJ2-1, the V gene TRBV27, with TRBD2 identical over 8 bases. The CDR3 has 13 amino acids. Germline V lookup: CDR1 MNHEY, CDR2 SMNVEV (reference sequence). V lost 6 bases to trimming and J lost 12 bases; unmatched junction nucleotides: 10. This CDR3 is CASRETSRGGQFF. The CDR3 nucleotides are TGTGCCAGCAGAGAGACTAGCCGGGGGGGGCAGTTCTTC.

As for this clone: Other DNA sequences within the sample encode an identical CDR3. V usage is TRBV6-6 and J usage is TRBJ1-6, with D maybe TRBD1 (5 bases). The CDR3 runs to 13 residues. Germline V lookup: CDR1 MNHNY, CDR2 SVGAGI (reference sequence). V lost 3 bases and J lost 8, with 8 bases in between. CDR3 sequence reads: CASSYLGDSPLHF. The DNA for the CDR3 is TGTGCCAGCAGTTATTTGGGGGATTCACCCCTCCACTTT.

There are a few counts of this clone. The chain joins TRBV5-6 to TRBJ2-3; D may match TRBD1 or TRBD2 (5 bases each). The CDR3 is 17 amino acids. Trimming pared 3 bases from V and 4 bases from J, leaving 21 bases between. Per germline, CDR1 SGHDT and CDR2 YYEEEE. This CDR3 is CASSSSQDWDGADTQYF. The CDR3 DNA reads as TGTGCCAGCAGCTCGTCCCAAGACTGGGACGGCGCAGATACGCAGTATTTT.

V is TRBV27 and J is TRBJ2-7; no reliable D call. In germline, CDR1 is MNHEY, CDR2 SMNVEV (reference sequence). V was trimmed by 3 bases and J by 6 bases, leaving 12 bases between them. This CDR3 has 13 amino acids. CDR3 amino acids: CASSFEPVGEQYF. In DNA, the CDR3 is TGTGCCAGCAGTTTTGAGCCCGTCGGCGAGCAGTACTTC.

The rearrangement uses TRBV4-1 and TRBJ2-3; 7 bases agree with TRBD2. Germline assignment: CDR1 MGHRA and CDR2 YSYEKL. The CDR3 has 16 residues. With V trimmed by 1 base and J by 1 base, 5 bases remained unmatched. CDR3 DNA: TGCGCCAGCAGCCAAGGGGCGGGAGAGGGCACAGATACGCAGTATTTT. Protein: CASSQGAGEGTDTQYF.

This clone has a single count. The gene calls are TRBV27 and TRBJ2-3; no firm D call. Looked up from germline, CDR1 is MNHEY and CDR2 is SMNVEV (reference sequence). V was shortened by 3 bases and J by 2 bases, with 6 bases between the two germline ends. The CDR3 spans 13 residues. The CDR3 sequence is CASSFGVTDTQYF. The CDR3 bases are TGTGCCAGCAGTTTTGGGGTCACAGATACGCAGTATTTT.

The DNA for the CDR3 is TGTGCCACCAGCAGAGATCTAGGTACAACTAAGAACACTGAAGCTTTCTTT. Translated: CATSRDLGTTKNTEAFF. The chain is built from TRBV15 and TRBJ1-1, with D unresolved. Per the germline V gene, CDR1 is LNHNV and CDR2 is YYDKDF (reference sequence). Trimming took 0 bases from V and 1 from J, leaving 15 bases between them. The CDR3 contains 17 residues.

The chain recombines TRBV28 with TRBJ1-1; no clear D. Germline assignment: CDR1 MDHEN and CDR2 SYDVKM. The CDR3 covers 15 residues. V lost 4 bases and J 4 bases, leaving 16 bases between the germline ends. The CDR3 region has the DNA TGTGCCAGCAGTTCCTACTTGGCAGGATCCACTGAAGCTTTCTTT. It translates to CASSSYLAGSTEAFF. Variable domain in full (rest from reference TRBV28 and TRBJ1-1): DVKVTQSSRYLVKRTGEKVFLECVQDMDHENMFWYRQDPGLGLRLIYFSYDVKMKEKGDIPEGYSVSREKKERFSLILESASTNQTSMYLCASSSYLAGSTEAFFGQGTRLTVV.

The chain couples TRBV28 to TRBJ2-3; 7 nucleotides agree with TRBD1. Germline lookup yields CDR1 MDHEN and CDR2 SYDVKM. The CDR3 sequence is 15 residues long. The ends lost 4 bases at V and 2 bases at J; junction bases unmatched: 6. DNA for the CDR3: TGTGCCAGCAGTTCTCGGGACAGAGCCACAGATACGCAGTATTTT. It is translated as CASSSRDRATDTQYF.

The genes are TRBV9 and TRBJ2-3; D may be TRBD2 (5 bases). This CDR3 is built from 14 residues. CDR1 and CDR2 (germline): SGDLS, YYNGEE. The V and J ends lost 0 bases and 5 bases respectively, with 10 bases between them. CDR3 in amino acids: CASSVEGDKDTQYF. DNA of the CDR3: TGTGCCAGCAGCGTAGAGGGAGACAAAGATACGCAGTATTTT. Based on the CDR3 plus reference TRBV9 and TRBJ2-3, the full variable domain is DSGVTQTPKHLITATGQRVTLRCSPRSGDLSVYWYQQSLDQGLQFLIQYYNGEERAKGNILERFSAQQFPDLHSELNLSSLELGDSALYFCASSVEGDKDTQYFGPGTRLTVL.

A single count supports this clone. The chain uses TRBV28 and TRBJ2-7; 7 bases line up with TRBD2. J gave up 4 bases and V 3 bases, and 9 bases lay outside the gene matches. Germline values: CDR1 MDHEN, CDR2 SYDVKM. CDR3 length equals 15 residues. DNA for the CDR3: TGTGCCAGCAGTTTTGTCGGTAGGGGAGGGTACGAGCAGTACTTC. Its translation is CASSFVGRGGYEQYF.

The chain carries TRBV6-5 and TRBJ2-7; 9 nucleotides match TRBD1. The CDR3 spans 14 residues. The V segment lost 2 bases and the J segment 5 bases; nucleotides outside the gene matches: 4. The V gene's germline CDR1 is MNHEY and CDR2 SVGAGI. The CDR3 spells CASSYLGTGHEQYF. DNA for the CDR3: TGTGCCAGCAGTTACCTAGGGACAGGGCACGAGCAGTACTTC.

The rearrangement links TRBV28 to TRBJ2-7; 11 nucleotides line up with TRBD2. This CDR3 spans 17 amino acids. Trimming at V came to 3 bases and at J to 1 base, leaving 8 bases not matched to a gene. The germline V gene encodes CDR1 MDHEN and CDR2 SYDVKM. CDR3 coding DNA: TGTGCCAGCAGTTTCCACCCTGGGACTAGCGGATCCTACGAGCAGTACTTC. This translates into CASSFHPGTSGSYEQYF.

V is TRBV7-3 and J is TRBJ2-1; D possibly matches TRBD1 or TRBD2 (5 bases each). V was shortened by 5 bases and J by 9 bases, with 8 bases between the two germline ends. The CDR3 covers 11 residues. CDR1 is SGHTA, CDR2 FQGTGA, per germline. CDR3 sequence (DNA): TGTGCCAGCAGCCGTGGGGGTGAGCAGTTCTTC. This sequence encodes CASSRGGEQFF.

This clone was seen more than once but under ten times. The CDR3 bases are TGTGCCAGCAGAATAAGCGGGAGCTCCTACGAGCAGTACTTC. It is translated as CASRISGSSYEQYF. The rearrangement uses TRBV6-1 and TRBJ2-7; TRBD2 matches 8 bases. Germline-derived CDR1 and CDR2 are MNHNS and SASEGT. This CDR3 is built from 14 residues. V was clipped by 6 bases and J by 0 bases; unmatched bases: 4.

The J gene is TRBJ1-2, the V gene TRBV10-3, with D tentatively TRBD1 (6 bases). Germline values: CDR1 ENHRY, CDR2 SYGVKD. The V and J ends lost 5 bases and 3 bases respectively, with 13 bases between them. This CDR3 has 14 amino acids. The CDR3 reads CAISPTGLDYGYTF. CDR3 nucleotide sequence: TGTGCCATCAGTCCTACAGGGCTGGACTATGGCTACACCTTC.

This clone was observed a handful of times. The J gene is TRBJ2-3, the V gene TRBV5-6; 7 nucleotides align to TRBD2. Germline V gene lookup returns CDR1 SGHDT and CDR2 YYEEEE. The V segment lost 0 bases and the J segment 2 bases; nucleotides outside the gene matches: 12. The CDR3 covers 18 residues. The CDR3 reads CASSLASAGEAPTDTQYF. CDR3 bases: TGTGCCAGCAGCTTGGCCTCTGCGGGAGAAGCCCCCACAGATACGCAGTATTTT.

This chain joins TRBV4-1 and TRBJ2-2; 7 bases align to TRBD2. The CDR3 is 15 residues long. Germline V lookup: CDR1 MGHRA, CDR2 YSYEKL. The J segment lost 4 bases and the V segment lost 1 base, leaving 3 bases of the junction unmatched. CDR3 sequence: CASSQGTRGTGELFF. The CDR3 coding sequence is TGCGCCAGCAGCCAAGGGACTAGGGGCACCGGGGAGCTGTTTTTT.

The chain uses TRBV6-5 and TRBJ2-2; either TRBD1 or TRBD2 may fit D (5 bases each). The germline V and J ends were trimmed by 2 bases and 5 bases, with 12 bases remaining between them. This CDR3 contains 15 residues. CDR1 is MNHEY, CDR2 SVGAGI, per germline. CDR3 residues: CASSYGQGETGELFF. The CDR3 coding sequence is TGTGCCAGCAGTTACGGGCAGGGAGAGACCGGGGAGCTGTTTTTT.

The chain has TRBV7-8 and TRBJ2-1; tentatively, D is TRBD2 (5 bases). V lost 4 bases and J lost 5, with 21 bases in between. Germline CDR1 reads SGHVS; CDR2 reads FQNEAQ. CDR3 length equals 17 residues. CDR3 sequence (DNA): TGTGCCAGCAGCTATCATCCCGGACTCCGGCCCCACAATGAGCAGTTCTTC. This codes for CASSYHPGLRPHNEQFF.

This clone appeared a few times. The chain employs TRBV9 and TRBJ2-2; D is possibly TRBD1 or TRBD2 (5 bases each). Germline V gene lookup returns CDR1 SGDLS and CDR2 YYNGEE. V shed 3 bases and J shed 7 bases, with 7 bases lying between them. CDR3 length equals 12 residues. The CDR3: CASSGGSGELFF. In DNA, the CDR3 is TGTGCCAGCAGCGGGGGGAGCGGGGAGCTGTTTTTT. Full variable domain (rest looked up from reference TRBV9 and TRBJ2-2): DSGVTQTPKHLITATGQRVTLRCSPRSGDLSVYWYQQSLDQGLQFLIQYYNGEERAKGNILERFSAQQFPDLHSELNLSSLELGDSALYFCASSGGSGELFFGEGSRLTVL.

V and J are TRBV27 and TRBJ2-1, with D possibly being TRBD2 (6 bases). Germline CDR1 MNHEY, CDR2 SMNVEV (reference sequence). The V and J ends lost 6 bases and 4 bases respectively, with 16 bases between them. The CDR3 runs to 15 residues. The CDR3 region has the DNA TGTGCCAGCAGACTTACTACTAGCATATACAATGAGCAGTTCTTC. Translated: CASRLTTSIYNEQFF.

V usage is TRBV10-2 and J usage is TRBJ2-1, with 12 bases identical to TRBD2. The CDR3 spans 15 residues. V was clipped by 3 bases and J by 7 bases; unmatched bases: 4. The germline CDR1 and CDR2 sequences are WSHSY and SAAADI. CDR3 in amino acids: CASSEATSGRNEQFF. CDR3 sequence (DNA): TGCGCCAGCAGTGAAGCGACTAGCGGGAGAAATGAGCAGTTCTTC.

This clone was seen just once. The chain is built from TRBV4-1 and TRBJ2-1; TRBD2 aligns across 12 bases. This CDR3 comprises 14 residues. V lost 3 bases and J lost 8; bases outside the gene matches: 2. Germline CDR1 MGHRA, CDR2 YSYEKL. The CDR3 reads CASSQTSGGYEQFF. CDR3 in DNA: TGCGCCAGCAGCCAGACTAGCGGGGGCTATGAGCAGTTCTTC.